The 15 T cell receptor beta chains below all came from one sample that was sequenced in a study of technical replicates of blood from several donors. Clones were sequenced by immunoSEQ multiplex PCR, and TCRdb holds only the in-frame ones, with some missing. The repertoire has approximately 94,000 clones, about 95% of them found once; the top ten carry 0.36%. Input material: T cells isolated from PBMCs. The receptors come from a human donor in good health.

This CDR3 is CASSPSGSSYEQYF. In DNA, the CDR3 is TGCGCCAGCAGCCCTAGCGGGAGCTCCTACGAGCAGTACTTC. J is TRBJ2-7 and V is TRBV4-3, with 10 bases fitting TRBD2. From germline, CDR1 is LGHNA and CDR2 YSLEER. This CDR3 is 14 amino acids long. V lost 4 bases and J lost 0; bases outside the gene matches: 0.

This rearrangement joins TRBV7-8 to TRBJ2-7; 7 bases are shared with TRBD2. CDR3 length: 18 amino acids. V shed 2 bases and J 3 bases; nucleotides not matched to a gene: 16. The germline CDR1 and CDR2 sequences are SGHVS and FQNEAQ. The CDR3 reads CASSLPPEISRGIYEQYF. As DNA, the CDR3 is TGTGCCAGCAGCTTACCCCCGGAAATTTCGCGGGGGATCTACGAGCAGTACTTC.

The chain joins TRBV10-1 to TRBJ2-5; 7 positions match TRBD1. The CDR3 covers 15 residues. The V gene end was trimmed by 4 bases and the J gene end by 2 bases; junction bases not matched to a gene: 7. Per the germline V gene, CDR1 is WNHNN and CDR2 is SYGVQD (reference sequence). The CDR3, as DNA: TGCGCCAGCAGTGCTTTTAGGGGGCGGCAAGAGACCCAGTACTTC. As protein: CASSAFRGRQETQYF.

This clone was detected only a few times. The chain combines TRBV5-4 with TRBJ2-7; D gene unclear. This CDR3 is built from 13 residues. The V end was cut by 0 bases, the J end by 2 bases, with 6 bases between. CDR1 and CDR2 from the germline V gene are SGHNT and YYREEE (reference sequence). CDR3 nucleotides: TGTGCCAGCAGCTTGGACTTAACCTACGAGCAGTACTTC. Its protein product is CASSLDLTYEQYF. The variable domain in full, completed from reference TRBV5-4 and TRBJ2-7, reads ETGVTQSPTHLIKTRGQQVTLRCSSQSGHNTVSWYQQALGQGPQFIFQYYREEENGRGNFPPRFSGLQFPNYSSELNVNALELDDSALYLCASSLDLTYEQYFGPGTRLTVT.

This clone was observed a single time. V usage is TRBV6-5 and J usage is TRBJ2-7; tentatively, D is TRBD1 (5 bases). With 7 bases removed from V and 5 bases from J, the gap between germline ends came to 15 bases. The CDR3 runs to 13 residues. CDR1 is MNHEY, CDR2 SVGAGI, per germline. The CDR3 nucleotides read TGTGCCAGCACCCCGACTTTCAGGGACGAGCAGTACTTC. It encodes CASTPTFRDEQYF.

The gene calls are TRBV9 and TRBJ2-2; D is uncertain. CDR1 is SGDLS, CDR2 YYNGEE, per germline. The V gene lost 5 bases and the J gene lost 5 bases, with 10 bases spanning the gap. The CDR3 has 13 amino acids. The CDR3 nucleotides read TGTGCCAGCAGTTTTGGCTTGACCGGGGAGCTGTTTTTT. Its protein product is CASSFGLTGELFF. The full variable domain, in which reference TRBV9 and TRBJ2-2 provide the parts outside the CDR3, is DSGVTQTPKHLITATGQRVTLRCSPRSGDLSVYWYQQSLDQGLQFLIQYYNGEERAKGNILERFSAQQFPDLHSELNLSSLELGDSALYFCASSFGLTGELFFGEGSRLTVL.

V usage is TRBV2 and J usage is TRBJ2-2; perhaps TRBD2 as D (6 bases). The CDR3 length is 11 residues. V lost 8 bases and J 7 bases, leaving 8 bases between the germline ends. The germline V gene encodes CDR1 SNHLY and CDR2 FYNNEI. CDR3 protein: CASAGYGELFF. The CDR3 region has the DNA TGTGCCAGCGCGGGGTACGGGGAGCTGTTTTTT.

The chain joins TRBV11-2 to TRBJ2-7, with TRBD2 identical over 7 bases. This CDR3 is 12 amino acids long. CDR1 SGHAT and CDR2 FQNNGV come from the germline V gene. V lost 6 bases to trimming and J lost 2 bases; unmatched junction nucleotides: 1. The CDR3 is CASSRGAYEQYF. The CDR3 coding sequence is TGTGCCAGCAGTCGGGGGGCCTACGAGCAGTACTTC.

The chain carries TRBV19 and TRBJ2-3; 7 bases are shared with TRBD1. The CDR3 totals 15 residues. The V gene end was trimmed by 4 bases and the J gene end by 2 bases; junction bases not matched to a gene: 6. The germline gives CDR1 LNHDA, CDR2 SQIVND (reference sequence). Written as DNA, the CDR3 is TGTGCCAGTAGTAATACAGGGGCTTTCACAGATACGCAGTATTTT. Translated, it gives CASSNTGAFTDTQYF.

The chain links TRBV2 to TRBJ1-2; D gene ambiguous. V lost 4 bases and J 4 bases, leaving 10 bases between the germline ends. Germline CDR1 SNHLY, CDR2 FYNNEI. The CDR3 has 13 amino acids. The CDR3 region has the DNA TGTGCCAGCAGTGTTGATGGAGCCTATGGCTACACCTTC. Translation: CASSVDGAYGYTF.

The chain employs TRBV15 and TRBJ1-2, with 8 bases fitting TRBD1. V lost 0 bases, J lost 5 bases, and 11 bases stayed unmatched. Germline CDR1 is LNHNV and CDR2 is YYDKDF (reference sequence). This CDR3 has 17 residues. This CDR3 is CATSREPIRTGPYGYTF. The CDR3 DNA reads TGTGCCACCAGCAGAGAGCCAATACGGACAGGGCCTTATGGCTACACCTTC.

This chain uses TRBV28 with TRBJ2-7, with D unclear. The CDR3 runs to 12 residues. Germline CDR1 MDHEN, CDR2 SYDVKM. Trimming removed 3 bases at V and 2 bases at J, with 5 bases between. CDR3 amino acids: CASSFQAYEQYF. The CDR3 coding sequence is TGTGCCAGCAGTTTCCAGGCCTACGAGCAGTACTTC.

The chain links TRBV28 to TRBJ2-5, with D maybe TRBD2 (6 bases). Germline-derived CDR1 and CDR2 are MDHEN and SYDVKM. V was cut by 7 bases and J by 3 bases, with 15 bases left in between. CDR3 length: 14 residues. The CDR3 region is CASKLGGEEETQYF. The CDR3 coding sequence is TGTGCCAGCAAGTTAGGTGGGGAGGAAGAGACCCAGTACTTC.

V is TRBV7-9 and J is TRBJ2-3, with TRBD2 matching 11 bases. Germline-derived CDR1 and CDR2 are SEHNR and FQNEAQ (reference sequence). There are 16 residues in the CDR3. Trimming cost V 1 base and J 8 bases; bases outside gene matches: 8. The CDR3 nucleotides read TGTGCCAGCAGCTTAGAGGCGTCTAGCGGGAGGTTTACGCAGTATTTT. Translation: CASSLEASSGRFTQYF.

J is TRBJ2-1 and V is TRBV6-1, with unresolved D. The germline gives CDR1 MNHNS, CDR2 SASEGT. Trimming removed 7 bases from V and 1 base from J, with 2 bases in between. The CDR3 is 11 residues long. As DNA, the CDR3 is TGTGCCAGCACTTCCTACAATGAGCAGTTCTTC. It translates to CASTSYNEQFF.